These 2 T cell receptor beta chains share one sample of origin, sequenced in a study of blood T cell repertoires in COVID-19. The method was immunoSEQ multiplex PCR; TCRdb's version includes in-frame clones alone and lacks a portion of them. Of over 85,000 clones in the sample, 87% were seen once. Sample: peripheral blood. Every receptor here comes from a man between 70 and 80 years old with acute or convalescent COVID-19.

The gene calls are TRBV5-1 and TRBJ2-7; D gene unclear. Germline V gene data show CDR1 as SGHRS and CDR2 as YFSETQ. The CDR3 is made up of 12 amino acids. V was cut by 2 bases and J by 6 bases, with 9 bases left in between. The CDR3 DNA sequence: TGCGCCAGCAGCTTTAGCTTAGGCGAGCAGTACTTC. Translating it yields CASSFSLGEQYF.

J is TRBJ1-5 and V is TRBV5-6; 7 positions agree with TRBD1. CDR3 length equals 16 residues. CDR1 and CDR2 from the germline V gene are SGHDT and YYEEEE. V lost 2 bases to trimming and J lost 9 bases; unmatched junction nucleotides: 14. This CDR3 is CASSFQGEWDSLPQHF. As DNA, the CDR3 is TGTGCCAGCAGCTTCCAGGGTGAGTGGGACAGTTTGCCCCAGCATTTT.